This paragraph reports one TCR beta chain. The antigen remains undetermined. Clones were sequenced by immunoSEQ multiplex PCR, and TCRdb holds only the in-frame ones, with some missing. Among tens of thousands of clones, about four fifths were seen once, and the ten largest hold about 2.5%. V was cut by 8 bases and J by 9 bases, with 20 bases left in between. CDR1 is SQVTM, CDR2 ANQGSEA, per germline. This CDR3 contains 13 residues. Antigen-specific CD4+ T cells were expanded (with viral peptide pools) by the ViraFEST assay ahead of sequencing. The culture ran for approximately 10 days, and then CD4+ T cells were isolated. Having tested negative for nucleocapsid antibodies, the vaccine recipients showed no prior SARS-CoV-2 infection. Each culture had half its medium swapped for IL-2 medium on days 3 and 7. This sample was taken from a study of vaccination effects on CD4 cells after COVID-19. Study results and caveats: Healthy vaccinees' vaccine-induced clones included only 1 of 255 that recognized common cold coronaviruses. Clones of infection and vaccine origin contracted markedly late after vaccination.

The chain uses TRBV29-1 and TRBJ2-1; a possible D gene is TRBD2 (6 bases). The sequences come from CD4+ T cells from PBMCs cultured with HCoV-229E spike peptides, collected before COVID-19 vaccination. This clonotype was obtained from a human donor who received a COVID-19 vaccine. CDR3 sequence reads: CSSTHTGVAEQFF. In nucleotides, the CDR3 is TGCAGCTCCACCCATACGGGAGTAGCTGAGCAGTTCTTC.